This T cell receptor beta chain came from a study of tumor-infiltrating lymphocytes in primary liver carcinoma. About this clonotype itself: Antigen specificity is unknown. At one of its ends the junction is not consistent with the germline gene, which may arise from a read error.

Study findings and constraints: There were only about 7-24% of top clones found in all five tumor regions.

Taking about 19-32 mg of unsorted bulk tissue, the authors co-extracted RNA and DNA. Surgeons resected the patients' primary liver carcinomas. Five discrete regions of every tumor underwent sampling. The germline gives CDR1 SGHAT, CDR2 FQNNGV. The CDR3 is 13 residues long. cDNA specific to TCR beta was made from 500 ng of total RNA, with a constant-region primer employed for priming. What produced the TCR beta libraries was three nested multiplex PCR rounds using slightly modified ARM-PCR. Each of the first two PCR rounds ran roughly 10 cycles with TRBV1-TRBV30 forward and C-beta reverse primers. MiXCR, run by TCRdb on the multiplex PCR reads, gives a single entry per CDR3 protein. Of about 99,000 distinct CDR3 sequences listed, around two thirds are singletons.

This chain connects TRBV11-2 to TRBJ1-2; possible D gene TRBD1, 5 bases. The clonotype originates from a woman aged 60 to 75 with primary liver carcinoma and hepatitis B virus infection. The sequencing sample was made of liver tumor tissue from sampling region 5. Subset reported: tumor region T5, tumor centre. CDR3 sequence (DNA): TGTGCCAGCAGCTTAGGGACATGGGATGACTACGCCTTC. Its protein is CASSLGTWDDYAF.